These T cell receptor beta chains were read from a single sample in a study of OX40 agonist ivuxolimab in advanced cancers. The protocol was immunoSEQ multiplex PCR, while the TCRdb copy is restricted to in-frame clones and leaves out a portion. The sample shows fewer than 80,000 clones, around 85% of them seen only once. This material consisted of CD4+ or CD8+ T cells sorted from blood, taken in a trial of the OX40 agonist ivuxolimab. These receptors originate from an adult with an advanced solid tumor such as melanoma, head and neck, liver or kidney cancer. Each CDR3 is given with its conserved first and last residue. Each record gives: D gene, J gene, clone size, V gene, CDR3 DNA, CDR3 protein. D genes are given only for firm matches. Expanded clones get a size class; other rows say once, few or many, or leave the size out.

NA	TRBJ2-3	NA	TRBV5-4	TGTGCCAGCAGCTTGATAGAGGGGCTGACAGATACGCAGTATTTT	CASSLIEGLTDTQYF
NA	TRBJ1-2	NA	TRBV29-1	TGCAGCGTTGACAGGGAGACCTCTTATGGCTACACCTTC	CSVDRETSYGYTF
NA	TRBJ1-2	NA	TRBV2	TGTGCCAGCCAGGATACAGGGAGTCTAAACTATGGCTACACCTTC	CASQDTGSLNYGYTF
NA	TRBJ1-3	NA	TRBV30	TGTGCCTGGACCCCCCAGGAAGGAAACACCATATATTTT	CAWTPQEGNTIYF
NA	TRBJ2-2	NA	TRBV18	TGTGCCAGCTCACATAGGACAGAGAACACCGGGGAGCTGTTTTTT	CASSHRTENTGELFF
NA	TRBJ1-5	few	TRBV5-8	TGTGCCAGCTTTTTAAGGGGTTATAGCAATCAGCCCCAGCATTTT	CASFLRGYSNQPQHF
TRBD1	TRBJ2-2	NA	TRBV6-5	TGTGCCAGCAGCCCGCGGACAGGGGCGCGCGGGGAGCTGTTTTTT	CASSPRTGARGELFF
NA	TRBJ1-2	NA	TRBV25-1	TGTGCCAGCAGTGCCCGGGAGATAGCTAACTATGGCTACACCTTC	CASSAREIANYGYTF
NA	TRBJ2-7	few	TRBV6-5	TGTGCCAGCAGTTACTCGGGGGAGCAGTACTTC	CASSYSGEQYF
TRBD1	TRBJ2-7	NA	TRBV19	TGTGCCAGTAGCGGACTTCGGACAGGGGGGAGCGGCGAGCAGTACTTC	CASSGLRTGGSGEQYF
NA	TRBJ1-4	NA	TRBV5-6	TGTGCCAGCAGCATTGGACAGCCTGCAACTAATGAAAAACTGTTTTTT	CASSIGQPATNEKLFF
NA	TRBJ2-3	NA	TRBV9	TGTGCCAGCAGCCCTCGGCGCAACCCCAGCACAGATACGCAGTATTTT	CASSPRRNPSTDTQYF
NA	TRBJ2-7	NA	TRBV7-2	TGTGCCAGCACACTAGCCGGGCCATACGAGCAGTACTTC	CASTLAGPYEQYF
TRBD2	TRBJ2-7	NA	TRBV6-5	TGTGCCAGCAGTTATTGGACTAGCGGTTTCTACGAGCAGTACTTC	CASSYWTSGFYEQYF
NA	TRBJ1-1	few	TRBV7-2	TGTGCCAGCAGCTTAGATGGGGGGATCACTGAAGCTTTCTTT	CASSLDGGITEAFF
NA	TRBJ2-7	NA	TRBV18	TGTGCCAGCTCACCCCTTGGGGGAGCGGACGAGCAGTACTTC	CASSPLGGADEQYF
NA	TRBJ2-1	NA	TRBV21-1	TGTGCCAGCTTTTCCAGCGAGCAGTTCTTC	CASFSSEQFF
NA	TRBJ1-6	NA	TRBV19	TGTGCCAGTAGTAGCGATTCACCCCTCCACTTT	CASSSDSPLHF
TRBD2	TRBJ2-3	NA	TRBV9	TGTGCCAGCAGCGAGAGGGGTTCGGGAGGGAGCACAGATACGCAGTATTTT	CASSERGSGGSTDTQYF
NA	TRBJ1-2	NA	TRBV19	TGTGCCAGTAGTGATACAGCGGGTTCGGGGGGCGGCTACACCTTC	CASSDTAGSGGGYTF
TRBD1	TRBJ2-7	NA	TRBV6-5	TGTGCCAGCAGCTTTGTAGGGGGCGACGAGCAGTACTTC	CASSFVGGDEQYF
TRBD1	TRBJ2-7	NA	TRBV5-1	TGCGCCAGTTACCGGGACAGGGACTACGAGCAGTACTTC	CASYRDRDYEQYF
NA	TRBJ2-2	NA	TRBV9	TGTGCCAGCAGCGTAGATGGGCAGGGAAACACCGGGGAGCTGTTTTTT	CASSVDGQGNTGELFF
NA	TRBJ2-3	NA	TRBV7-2	TGTGCCAGCAGCTTAGGGCGGGGCACCTGGGCAGATACGCAGTATTTT	CASSLGRGTWADTQYF
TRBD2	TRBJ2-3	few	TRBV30	TGTGCCTGGAGCCCGGGACTACTGACAGATACGCAGTATTTT	CAWSPGLLTDTQYF
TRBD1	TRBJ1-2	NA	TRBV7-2	TGTGCCAGCAGCTTGACAGGGTGGGGGAACTATGGCTACACCTTC	CASSLTGWGNYGYTF
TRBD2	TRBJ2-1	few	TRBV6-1	TGTGCCAGCAGTGTATCTAGCGGGAGGAACAATGAGCAGTTCTTC	CASSVSSGRNNEQFF
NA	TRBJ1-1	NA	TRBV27	TGTGCCAGCAGTGCCCAACACCCGGTAGTTTGGACTGAAGCTTTCTTT	CASSAQHPVVWTEAFF
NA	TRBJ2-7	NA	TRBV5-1	TGCGCCAGCAGCTTGGAGAATCCCATGGGGGAGCAGTACTTC	CASSLENPMGEQYF
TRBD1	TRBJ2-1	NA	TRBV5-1	TGCGCCAGCAGCTTGGAGGGACAGGGGGCTCAAGAGCAGTTCTTC	CASSLEGQGAQEQFF
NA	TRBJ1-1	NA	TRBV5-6	TGTGCCAGCAGCTTTTCCGTAAACACTGAAGCTTTCTTT	CASSFSVNTEAFF
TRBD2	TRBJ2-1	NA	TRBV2	TGTGCCAGCAGTGAGGGGCTAGCGGTTAACAATGAGCAGTTCTTC	CASSEGLAVNNEQFF
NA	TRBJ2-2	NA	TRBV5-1	TGCGCCAGCAGCGGGGCCCTCACCGGGGAGCTGTTTTTT	CASSGALTGELFF
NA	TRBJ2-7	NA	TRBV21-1	TGTGCCAGCAGCAAAGACCAGGGGAGGCCCTACGAGCAGTACTTC	CASSKDQGRPYEQYF
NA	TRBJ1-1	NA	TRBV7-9	TGTGCCAGCAGCCGTAAATATGACGCTGAAGCTTTCTTT	CASSRKYDAEAFF